This TCR beta chain was recovered during a study of a mutant IDH1 vaccine in newly diagnosed glioma (dated by TCRdb to about 2021). A note on the overall study: Patients received eight vaccinations in weeks 1, 3, 5, 7, 11, 15, 19 and 23, corresponding to visits V03 through V10. Vaccination was initiated 4-6 weeks after radiotherapy alone, or concurrently with temozolomide cycles in the chemotherapy-containing groups. Of the roughly 32 treated patients, approximately 60% were male and roughly 40% were female, and a mean age of 40.4 years was recorded. Before enrollment, most patients had been given radiochemotherapy with temozolomide as standard therapy, while the rest had received either radiotherapy alone or temozolomide alone. Peripheral blood was collected at six visits: V03 (baseline), V05, V07, V10, V12 and V13. For exploratory analyses, longitudinal TCRB deep sequencing was carried out in about two dozen treated patients wherever samples were available.

The library was built by means of the immunoSEQ multiplex PCR assay. Rearranged TCR beta chain sequences were amplified with the hsTCRB Kit following the manufacturer's protocol. TCRB libraries were sequenced on an Illumina MiSeq. The study's own analysis went as follows. The kit vendor's proprietary platform handled demultiplexing, trimming and gene mapping. As stored in TCRdb, this immuneACCESS dataset retains in-frame rearrangements with V and J assigned. A fraction of the clones does not appear; measured against another copy, unresolved V genes explain less than half of the discrepancy, and the remainder lacks a known reason. That table supplies the V and J calls and clone size; D and trimming were determined from the DNA. The sample data list around 78,000 clones, and about 91% of these were observed just once. The top ten clones comprise roughly 0.56% of the sample. A remark on this clone: The antigen this receptor binds is unknown. No base qualities exist here, and no much larger clone lies one base off it.

The germline V gene gives CDR1 as SGHTA and CDR2 as FQGTGA. V gives up 1 base and J gives up 4 bases, and the segment between their germline ends measures 11 bases. CDR3 length: 15 amino acids, cysteine to phenylalanine. Only the CDR3 DNA is retained, 45 bases long and in frame from the first base. The time point label on this specimen signifies: week 5, during vaccination. Each vaccine dose was 300 ug of a 20-mer mutant IDH1 peptide in Montanide, given subcutaneously with topical imiquimod. Newly diagnosed WHO grade 3 or 4 IDH1-mutant astrocytomas showing loss of nuclear ATRX were present in the donors. The samples were drawn from NOA16, a multicentre, single-arm, open-label phase I trial in Germany that tested a mutant IDH1 peptide vaccine in humans for the first time. Genomic DNA for TCRB sequencing was isolated from EDTA blood with the DNeasy Blood and Tissue Kit. Overall study outcomes, separate from this receptor: According to the authors, sample limitations meant that analyses of patient blood samples could not be reproduced. Immune responses induced by the vaccine were seen in approximately 92% of patients across multiple MHC alleles. PBMC samples for TCRB deep sequencing were selected based on availability. Pseudoprogression seemed to be unrelated to changes in the top peripheral T cell clonotypes found by TCRB sequencing.

This receptor was identified in a woman aged 50 to 65 with glioma. Recombination joined TRBV7-3 with TRBJ2-1; the D gene is perhaps TRBD1, from 6 matching bases. The sequencing used PBMCs, collected from a glioma patient whose treatment included an IDH1 peptide vaccine. For the CDR3, the sequence is CASSLMGAEYNEQFF. The DNA sequence reads TGTGCCAGCAGCTTAATGGGGGCCGAATACAATGAGCAGTTCTTC.